The T cell receptor beta chain under discussion was sequenced for a study of T cell responses to AZD1222 COVID-19 vaccine. The protocol was immunoSEQ multiplex PCR, while the TCRdb copy is restricted to in-frame clones and leaves out a portion. This sample has over 95,000 clones, with approximately 90% found just once. As for this clone: Its antigen is not known.

With 1 base removed from V and 1 base from J, the gap between germline ends came to 10 bases. Germline V gene sequence: CDR1 KGHSH, CDR2 LQKENI. The CDR3 loop spans 15 amino acids. Study-level results: The peak T cell response came first, and repertoires were sampled only after it.

The clonotype comes from an adult in good health. The specimen was peripheral blood, collected on day 0 of AZD1222 vaccination. The V gene is TRBV18, the J gene TRBJ1-2; tentative D call: TRBD1 (6 bases). The CDR3 DNA reads as TGTGCCAGCTCACCACGAGGACAGAATAACTATGGCTACACCTTC. Translated: CASSPRGQNNYGYTF.